This T cell receptor (beta chain) was identified in a study of T cell responses to AZD1222 COVID-19 vaccine. Germline CDR1 SNHLY, CDR2 FYNNEI. Trimming removed 3 bases from V and 4 bases from J; junction bases left unmatched: 14. CDR3 length equals 18 residues. TCRdb's copy holds only in-frame clones and misses some; the assay was immunoSEQ multiplex PCR. The sample contains more than 85,000 clones, roughly 86% of which appear only once. The sequence came from an adult in good health. The rearrangement joins TRBV2 to TRBJ2-1, with 8 bases lining up with TRBD2. The sample in question was peripheral blood, obtained on day 0 of AZD1222 vaccination. The DNA for the CDR3 is TGTGCCAGCAGTGACTCCGGGACTAGTTTTTCGCTTTACAATGAGCAGTTCTTC. Translating it yields CASSDSGTSFSLYNEQFF.